These T cell receptor beta chains were read from a single sample in a study of blood T cell repertoires in COVID-19. The protocol was immunoSEQ multiplex PCR, while the TCRdb copy is restricted to in-frame clones and leaves out a portion. The sample holds 350,000 to 500,000 clones, approximately 90% seen once. The sample taken for sequencing was PBMCs or T cells enriched from blood (not recorded which). The receptors were gathered from a woman under 30 who had been exposed to COVID-19. Both conserved end residues are part of each CDR3. A D gene is named only where the DNA matches it firmly. Part of the rows lack a size; the others show once, few, many or a class for expanded clones.

V gene	D gene	J gene	clone size	CDR3 length	CDR3 protein	CDR3 DNA
TRBV28	TRBD1	TRBJ1-5	.	14	CASTPDRVVQPQHF	TGTGCCAGCACCCCCGACAGGGTGGTTCAGCCCCAGCATTTT
TRBV6-5	.	TRBJ2-7	.	13	CASWRGLSYEQYF	TGTGCCAGCTGGCGGGGACTCTCCTACGAGCAGTACTTC
TRBV4-2	TRBD1	TRBJ2-7	.	15	CASSQAGGKEAEQYF	TGTGCCAGCAGCCAAGCAGGGGGCAAGGAGGCCGAGCAGTACTTC
TRBV25-1	.	TRBJ1-1	.	14	CASSRFRGATRAFF	TGTGCCAGCTCCCGGTTTCGGGGGGCGACGAGAGCTTTCTTT
TRBV14	.	TRBJ1-2	.	13	CASSQARNYGYTF	TGTGCCAGCAGCCAAGCGCGCAACTATGGCTACACCTTC
TRBV2	TRBD1	TRBJ1-6	.	15	CASKGGTGTNSPLHF	TGTGCCAGCAAGGGGGGGACAGGAACTAATTCACCCCTCCACTTT
TRBV6-4	TRBD1	TRBJ2-7	.	15	CASSVEQGVPHEQYF	TGTGCCAGCAGTGTCGAACAGGGGGTTCCCCACGAGCAGTACTTC
TRBV28	TRBD1	TRBJ1-1	few	16	CASPSGTGEGIPEAFF	TGTGCCAGCCCTTCCGGGACAGGGGAGGGCATCCCTGAAGCTTTCTTT
TRBV7-2	.	TRBJ1-1	.	15	CASSYMTVMNTEAFF	TGTGCCAGCAGCTACATGACAGTAATGAACACTGAAGCTTTCTTT
TRBV6-5	.	TRBJ2-3	once	16	CASSYSRTSSPDTQYF	TGTGCCAGCAGTTACTCCCGGACCTCTAGCCCAGATACGCAGTATTTT
TRBV19	.	TRBJ1-2	.	13	CATADRTNYGYTF	TGTGCCACCGCAGACAGAACTAACTATGGCTACACCTTC
TRBV3-1/TRBV3-2	TRBD1	TRBJ1-1	.	14	CASSRQGTNTEAFF	TGTGCCAGCAGCCGACAGGGAACAAACACTGAAGCTTTCTTT
TRBV9	.	TRBJ1-5	.	16	CASSVSDSQLDGPQHF	TGTGCCAGCAGCGTATCCGACAGCCAGCTCGACGGGCCCCAGCATTTT
TRBV11-2	TRBD1	TRBJ1-1	.	15	CASSSTQTGDTEAFF	TGTGCCAGCAGCTCTACTCAAACAGGGGACACTGAAGCTTTCTTT
TRBV5-5	TRBD2	TRBJ2-1	.	14	CASRGTSAYNEQFF	TGTGCCAGCAGGGGGACTAGCGCGTACAATGAGCAGTTCTTC
TRBV3-1/TRBV3-2	.	TRBJ1-5	.	16	CASSHADQGGHQPQHF	TGTGCCAGCAGCCATGCCGATCAGGGTGGGCATCAGCCCCAGCATTTT
TRBV11-3	.	TRBJ2-7	.	14	CASSLSRASYEQYF	TGTGCCAGCAGCTTATCCAGGGCCTCGTACGAGCAGTACTTC
TRBV2	.	TRBJ1-1	.	14	CASKPGLGNTEAFF	TGTGCCAGCAAACCAGGGTTGGGGAACACTGAAGCTTTCTTT